The source of this T cell receptor beta chain is a study of identical twins. Study findings and constraints: An excess of low generation probability was shown by twin-shared out-of-frame alpha sequences.

The CDR3 sequence is 15 residues long. A universal primer site was added by template switching, and unique molecular identifiers were carried by the cDNA. TCRdb ran MiXCR on the 5' RACE reads and lists one entry per CDR3 protein. The sample holds 400,000 to 550,000 distinct CDR3 sequences; 20% to 25% are singletons and the top ten take roughly 2.8%. This clonotype showed up just a few times. The antigen remains undetermined. A further study also used this sample, focusing on T cells expressing NK-cell markers.

Sequencing was performed on CD4+ T cells sorted from blood. This sequence was found in a woman aged 18-30 years in good health. J is TRBJ2-3 and V is TRBV21-1; TRBD1 was called by the table and not checked on the DNA. TRBV21-1 is an annotated pseudogene. The CDR3 coding sequence is TGTGCCAGCATTGGCAGCTCTTCGGGGGTAGATACGCAGTATTTT. Its protein product is CASIGSSSGVDTQYF.